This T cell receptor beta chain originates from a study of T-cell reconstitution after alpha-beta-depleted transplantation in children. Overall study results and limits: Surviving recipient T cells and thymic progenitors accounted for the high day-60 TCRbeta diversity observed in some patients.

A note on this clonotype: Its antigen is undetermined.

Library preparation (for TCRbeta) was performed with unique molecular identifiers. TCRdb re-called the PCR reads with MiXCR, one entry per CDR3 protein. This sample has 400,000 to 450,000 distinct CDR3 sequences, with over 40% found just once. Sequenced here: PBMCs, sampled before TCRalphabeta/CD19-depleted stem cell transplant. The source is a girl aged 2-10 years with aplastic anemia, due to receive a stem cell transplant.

The CDR3 sequence is CASSALGENTEAFF. The CDR3 region has the DNA TGTGCCAGCAGTGCCCTGGGGGAGAACACTGAAGCTTTCTTT. The rearrangement links TRBV6-1 to TRBJ1-1; D is perhaps TRBD1 (5 bases). Looked up from germline, CDR1 is MNHNS and CDR2 is SASEGT. Trimming took off 4 bases at V and 1 base at J, with 10 bases between the two ends. This CDR3 spans 14 amino acids.